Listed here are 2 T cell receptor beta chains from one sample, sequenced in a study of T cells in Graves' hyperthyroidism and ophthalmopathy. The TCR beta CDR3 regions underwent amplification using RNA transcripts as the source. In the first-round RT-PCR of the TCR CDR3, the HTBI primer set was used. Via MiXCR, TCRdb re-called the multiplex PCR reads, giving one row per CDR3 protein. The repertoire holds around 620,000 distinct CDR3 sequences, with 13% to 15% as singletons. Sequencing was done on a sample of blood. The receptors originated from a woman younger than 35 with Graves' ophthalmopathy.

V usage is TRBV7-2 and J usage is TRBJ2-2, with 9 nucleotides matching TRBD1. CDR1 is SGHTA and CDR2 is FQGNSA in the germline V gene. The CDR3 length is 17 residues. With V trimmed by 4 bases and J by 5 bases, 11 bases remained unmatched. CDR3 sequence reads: CASSSTNAGTGTGELFF. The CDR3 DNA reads TGTGCCAGCAGCTCAACAAATGCCGGGACAGGGACCGGGGAGCTGTTTTTT.

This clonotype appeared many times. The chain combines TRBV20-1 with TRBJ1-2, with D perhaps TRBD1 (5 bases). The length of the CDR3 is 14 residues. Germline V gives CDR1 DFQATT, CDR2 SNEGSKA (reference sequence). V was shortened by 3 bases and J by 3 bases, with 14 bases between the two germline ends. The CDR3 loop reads CSASNQGVDYGYTF. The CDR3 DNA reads TGCAGTGCTAGTAATCAGGGCGTCGACTATGGCTACACCTTC.